This TCR beta chain is from a study of beta chain features in type 1 diabetes. Study results and caveats: In all four CD4+ subsets, TCRB CDR3 length was significantly, moderately reduced in type 1 diabetes.

A note on this clone: The antigen is undetermined.

Of the isolated RNA, all was reverse transcribed, and so the sequenced material was expressed TCRB transcripts. TCRdb's table, derived via immunoSEQ multiplex PCR, lists solely in-frame clones and lacks some. The sample lists under 550,000 clones; 11% were seen once. V shed 4 bases and J 3 bases; nucleotides not matched to a gene: 4. This CDR3 comprises 14 residues. The germline V gene has CDR1 SGHTA and CDR2 FQGTGA. Sequenced material: naive CD4+ T cells from blood. This TCR derives from a woman aged 18-29 years in good health. The rearrangement joins TRBV7-3 to TRBJ2-3; 7 bases fit TRBD2. DNA for the CDR3: TGTGCCAGCAGCTCCACTAGCGCAACAGATACGCAGTATTTT. It yields the protein CASSSTSATDTQYF.